The T cell receptor (beta chain) described here comes from a study of cytomegalovirus exposure and HLA in healthy donors. Study-level information: HLA-typed donors contributed 65 million to 95 million unique TCRs, which were held in an early data release.

A note on this clone: As yet, its antigen is unknown.

General study findings and limits: Later, an analysis showed that TCR beta chains associated with HLA were more clonally expanded than others that were equally common.

The PCR employed 60 Vbeta primers together with 13 Jbeta primers. Clones were sequenced by immunoSEQ multiplex PCR, and TCRdb holds only the in-frame ones, with some missing. The sample holds over 100,000 clones; roughly 78% are singletons and the top ten take approximately 5%. V dropped 0 bases and J dropped 6; count of bases not matched to a gene: 21. The germline V gene has CDR1 LGHNA and CDR2 YSLEER. CDR3 size: 22 residues. This TCR came from a man under 40 in good health and CMV-seronegative. The rearrangement joins TRBV4-3 to TRBJ1-5; 12 bases fit TRBD1. Material: PBMCs. The CDR3: CASSQDNGGGQGAGVYSQPQHF. The CDR3 coding sequence is TGCGCCAGCAGCCAAGATAATGGGGGGGGACAGGGGGCGGGGGTTTATAGTCAGCCCCAGCATTTT.